This T cell receptor beta chain was recorded in a study of shared clonotypes between healthy human individuals. Generated by immunoSEQ multiplex PCR, the TCRdb table keeps only in-frame clones and is missing some. The sample yields roughly 590,000 clones, about 95% seen once. V trimming: 6 bases; J trimming: 0 bases; junction bases outside the gene matches: 1. This CDR3 is built from 13 residues. CDR1 is LNHDA and CDR2 is SQIVND in the germline V gene (reference sequence). Selected positively for CCR7 and CD45RO-negative, naive CD8 cells excluded terminally differentiated effector memory CD45RA+ cells.

This receptor was identified in a woman under 40 in good health. Sequencing was done on a sample of naive CD8+ T cells sorted from blood. The chain employs TRBV19 and TRBJ2-5; 7 bases map to TRBD1. The CDR3 is CASRGQNQETQYF. The DNA of the CDR3 is TGTGCCAGTAGGGGACAGAACCAAGAGACCCAGTACTTC.